This T cell receptor beta chain came from a study of cytomegalovirus exposure and HLA in healthy donors. The germline gives CDR1 SGHVS, CDR2 FQNEAQ. This CDR3 comprises 15 residues. Worth noting for this clone: The antigen is unknown. A read error may produce the germline difference seen at one junction end.

Study outcomes and limitations: When analyzed later, a missense DCLRE1C variant was found to be linked to TCR beta V- and J-gene trimming. Links to common viral pathogens appeared, in a later analysis, for several of the most significant clusters. Earlier analysis yielded a pattern in which most TCR beta V segments were productive about 90% or about 30% of the time. Cytomegalovirus status was reportedly diagnosed by the classifier with high sensitivity and specificity.

With 60 Vbeta and 13 Jbeta primers, the PCR was carried out. The method was immunoSEQ multiplex PCR; TCRdb's version includes in-frame clones alone and lacks a portion of them. This table holds roughly 120,000 clones, roughly 80% found once. The chain recombines TRBV7-8 with TRBJ1-6; 7 bases align to TRBD1. This clonotype was sampled from a female donor in good health and CMV-seropositive. The specimen was PBMCs. CDR3 sequence (DNA): TGTGCCAGCGGCTTCAGTACAGGGGTCGGTTCACCCCTCCACTTT. As protein: CASGFSTGVGSPLHF.